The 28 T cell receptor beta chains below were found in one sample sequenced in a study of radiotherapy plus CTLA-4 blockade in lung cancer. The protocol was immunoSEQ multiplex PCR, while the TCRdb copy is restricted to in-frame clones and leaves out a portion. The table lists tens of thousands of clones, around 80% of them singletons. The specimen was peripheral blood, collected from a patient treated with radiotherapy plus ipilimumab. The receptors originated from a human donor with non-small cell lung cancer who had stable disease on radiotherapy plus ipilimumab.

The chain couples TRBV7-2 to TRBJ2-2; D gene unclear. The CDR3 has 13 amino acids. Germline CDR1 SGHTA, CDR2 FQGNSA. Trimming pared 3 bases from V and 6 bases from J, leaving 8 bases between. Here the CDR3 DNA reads TGTGCCAGCAGCTTCTCGGACGCCGGGGAGCTGTTTTTT. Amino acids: CASSFSDAGELFF.

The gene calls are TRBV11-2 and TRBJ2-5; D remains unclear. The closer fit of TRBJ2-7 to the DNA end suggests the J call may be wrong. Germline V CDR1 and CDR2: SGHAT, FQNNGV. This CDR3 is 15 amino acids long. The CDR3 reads CASSLQRLNPYEQYF. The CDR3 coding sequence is TGTGCCAGCAGCTTACAGAGACTCAACCCCTACGAGCAGTACTTC.

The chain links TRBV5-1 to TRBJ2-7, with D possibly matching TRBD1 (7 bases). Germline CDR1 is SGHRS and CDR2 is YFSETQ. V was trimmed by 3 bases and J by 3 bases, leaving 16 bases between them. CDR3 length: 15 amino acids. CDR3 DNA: TGCGCCAGCAGCTGGGGGGACAGAGCGGTCTACGAGCAGTACTTC. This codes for CASSWGDRAVYEQYF.

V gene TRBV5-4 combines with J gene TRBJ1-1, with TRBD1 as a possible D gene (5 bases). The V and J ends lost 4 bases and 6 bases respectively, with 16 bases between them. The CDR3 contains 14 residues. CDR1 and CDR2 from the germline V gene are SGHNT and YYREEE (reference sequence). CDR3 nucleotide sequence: TGTGCCAGCAGCCACGGGACTCCCCCCTCTGAAGCTTTCTTT. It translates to CASSHGTPPSEAFF.

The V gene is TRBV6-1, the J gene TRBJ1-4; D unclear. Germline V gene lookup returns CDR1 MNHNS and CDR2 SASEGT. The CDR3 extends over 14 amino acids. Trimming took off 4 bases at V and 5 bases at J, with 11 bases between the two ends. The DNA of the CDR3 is TGTGCCAGCAGTGCTAACAGAAGGAATGAAAAACTGTTTTTT. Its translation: CASSANRRNEKLFF.

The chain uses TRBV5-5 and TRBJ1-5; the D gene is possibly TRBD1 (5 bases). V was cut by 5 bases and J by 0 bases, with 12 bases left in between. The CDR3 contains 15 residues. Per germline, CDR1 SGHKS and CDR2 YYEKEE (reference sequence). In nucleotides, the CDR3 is TGTGCCAGCAGTACGGAAGGGACTAGCAATCAGCCCCAGCATTTT. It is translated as CASSTEGTSNQPQHF.

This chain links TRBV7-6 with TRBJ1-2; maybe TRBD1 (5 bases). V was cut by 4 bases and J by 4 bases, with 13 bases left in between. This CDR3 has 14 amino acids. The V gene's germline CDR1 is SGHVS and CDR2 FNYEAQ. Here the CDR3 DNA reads TGTGCCAGCAGCTCGGACGATAGGGGCTATGGCTACACCTTC. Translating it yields CASSSDDRGYGYTF. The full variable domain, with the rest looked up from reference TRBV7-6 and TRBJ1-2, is GAGVSQSPRYKVTKRGQDVALRCDPISGHVSLYWYRQALGQGPEFLTYFNYEAQQDKSGLPNDRFSAERPEGSISTLTIQRTEQRDSAMYRCASSSDDRGYGYTFGSGTRLTVV.

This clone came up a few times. CDR3 region: CASSFGGQNTEAFF. The CDR3 nucleotides read TGCGCCAGCAGCTTCGGGGGGCAGAACACTGAAGCTTTCTTT. V and J are TRBV5-1 and TRBJ1-1; a possible D gene is TRBD1 (6 bases). The V gene's germline CDR1 is SGHRS and CDR2 YFSETQ. The CDR3 sequence is 14 residues long. V shed 2 bases and J shed 1 base, with 9 bases lying between them.

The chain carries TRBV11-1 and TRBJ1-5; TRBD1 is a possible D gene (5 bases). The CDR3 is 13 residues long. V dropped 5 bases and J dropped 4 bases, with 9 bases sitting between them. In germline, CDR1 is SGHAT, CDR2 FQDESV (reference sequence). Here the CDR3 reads CASSRDLNQPQHF. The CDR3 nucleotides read TGTGCCAGCAGCCGGGACCTGAATCAGCCCCAGCATTTT.

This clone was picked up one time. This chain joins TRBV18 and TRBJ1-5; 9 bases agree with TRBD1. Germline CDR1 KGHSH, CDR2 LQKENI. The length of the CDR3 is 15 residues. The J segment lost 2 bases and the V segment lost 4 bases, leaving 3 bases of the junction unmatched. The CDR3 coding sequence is TGTGCCAGCTCACGGGGACAGGGTGGCAATCAGCCCCAGCATTTT. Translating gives CASSRGQGGNQPQHF. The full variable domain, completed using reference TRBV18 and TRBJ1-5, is NAGVMQNPRHLVRRRGQEARLRCSPMKGHSHVYWYRQLPEEGLKFMVYLQKENIIDESGMPKERFSAEFPKEGPSILRIQQVVRGDSAAYFCASSRGQGGNQPQHFGDGTRLSIL.

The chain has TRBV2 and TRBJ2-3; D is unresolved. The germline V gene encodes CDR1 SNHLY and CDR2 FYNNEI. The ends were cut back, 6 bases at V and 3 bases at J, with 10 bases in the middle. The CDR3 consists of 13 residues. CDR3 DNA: TGTGCCAGCAGCCCGGAAGCTACAGATACGCAGTATTTT. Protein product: CASSPEATDTQYF.

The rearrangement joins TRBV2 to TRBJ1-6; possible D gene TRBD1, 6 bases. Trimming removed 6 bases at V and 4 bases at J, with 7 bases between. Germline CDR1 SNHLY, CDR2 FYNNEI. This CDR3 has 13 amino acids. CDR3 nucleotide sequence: TGTGCCAGCAGCGGACAGTATAATTCACCCCTCCACTTT. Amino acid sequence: CASSGQYNSPLHF. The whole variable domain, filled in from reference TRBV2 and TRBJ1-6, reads EPEVTQTPSHQVTQMGQEVILRCVPISNHLYFYWYRQILGQKVEFLVSFYNNEISEKSEIFDDQFSVERPDGSNFTLKIRSTKLEDSAMYFCASSGQYNSPLHFGNGTRLTVT.

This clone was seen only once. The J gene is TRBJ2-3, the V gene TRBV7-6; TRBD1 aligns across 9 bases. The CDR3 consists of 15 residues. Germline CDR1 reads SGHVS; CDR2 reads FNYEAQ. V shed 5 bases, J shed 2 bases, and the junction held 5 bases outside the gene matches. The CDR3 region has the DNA TGTGCCAGCAGCCCTACAGGGGGCCCCACAGATACGCAGTATTTT. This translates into CASSPTGGPTDTQYF.

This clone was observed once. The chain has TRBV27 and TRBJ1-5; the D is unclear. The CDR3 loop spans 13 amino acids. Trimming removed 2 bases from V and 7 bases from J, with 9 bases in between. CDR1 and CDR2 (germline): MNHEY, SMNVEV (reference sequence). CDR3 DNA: TGTGCCAGCAGTTTAGGAGGGAGGCAGCCCCAGCATTTT. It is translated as CASSLGGRQPQHF.

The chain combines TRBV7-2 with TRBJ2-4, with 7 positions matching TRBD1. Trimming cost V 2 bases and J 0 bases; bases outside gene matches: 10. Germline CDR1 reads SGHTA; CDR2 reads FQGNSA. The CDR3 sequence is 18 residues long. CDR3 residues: CASSLRPGTALAKNIQYF. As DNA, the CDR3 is TGTGCCAGCAGCTTACGACCCGGGACAGCCTTAGCCAAAAACATTCAGTACTTC.

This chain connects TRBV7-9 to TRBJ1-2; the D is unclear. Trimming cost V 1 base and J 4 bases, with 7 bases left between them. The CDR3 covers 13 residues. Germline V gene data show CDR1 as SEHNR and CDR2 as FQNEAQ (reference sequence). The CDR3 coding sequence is TGTGCCAGCAGCTTAGGACGGTCCTATGGCTACACCTTC. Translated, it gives CASSLGRSYGYTF.

The CDR3 loop reads CASSLSWSGTEAFF. Written as DNA, the CDR3 is TGTGCCAGCAGTTTATCGTGGTCGGGCACTGAAGCTTTCTTT. The chain carries TRBV27 and TRBJ1-1; the D is unclear. There are 14 residues in the CDR3. Germline CDR1 is MNHEY and CDR2 is SMNVEV (reference sequence). V dropped 0 bases and J dropped 4 bases, with 9 bases sitting between them.

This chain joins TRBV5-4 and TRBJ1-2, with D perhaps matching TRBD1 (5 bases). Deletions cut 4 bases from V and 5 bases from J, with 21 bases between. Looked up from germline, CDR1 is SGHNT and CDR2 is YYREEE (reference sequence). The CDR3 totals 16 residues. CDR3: CASSPGGSWEIYGYTF. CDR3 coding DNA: TGTGCCAGCAGCCCGGGGGGTAGTTGGGAGATATATGGCTACACCTTC. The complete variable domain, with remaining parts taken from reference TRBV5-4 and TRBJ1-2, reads ETGVTQSPTHLIKTRGQQVTLRCSSQSGHNTVSWYQQALGQGPQFIFQYYREEENGRGNFPPRFSGLQFPNYSSELNVNALELDDSALYLCASSPGGSWEIYGYTFGSGTRLTVV.

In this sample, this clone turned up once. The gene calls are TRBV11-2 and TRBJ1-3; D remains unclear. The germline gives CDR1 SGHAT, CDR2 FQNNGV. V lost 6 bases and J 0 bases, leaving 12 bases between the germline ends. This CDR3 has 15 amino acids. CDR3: CASRLQSGSGNTIYF. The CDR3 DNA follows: TGTGCCAGCAGACTTCAGTCAGGCTCTGGAAACACCATATATTTT.

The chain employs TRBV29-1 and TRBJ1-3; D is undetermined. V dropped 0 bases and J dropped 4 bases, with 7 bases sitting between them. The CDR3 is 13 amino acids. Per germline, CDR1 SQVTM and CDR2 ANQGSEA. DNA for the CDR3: TGCAGCGTTGAAGAGGGTTCCGGAAACACCATATATTTT. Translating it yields CSVEEGSGNTIYF.

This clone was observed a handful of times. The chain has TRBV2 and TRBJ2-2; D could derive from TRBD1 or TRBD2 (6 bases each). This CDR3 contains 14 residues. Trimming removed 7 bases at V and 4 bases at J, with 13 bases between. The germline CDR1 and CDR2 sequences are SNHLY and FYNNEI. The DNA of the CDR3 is TGTGCCAGCAATCGGGGGCAGGTCACCGGGGAGCTGTTTTTT. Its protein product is CASNRGQVTGELFF. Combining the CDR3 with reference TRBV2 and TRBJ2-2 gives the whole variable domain EPEVTQTPSHQVTQMGQEVILRCVPISNHLYFYWYRQILGQKVEFLVSFYNNEISEKSEIFDDQFSVERPDGSNFTLKIRSTKLEDSAMYFCASNRGQVTGELFFGEGSRLTVL.

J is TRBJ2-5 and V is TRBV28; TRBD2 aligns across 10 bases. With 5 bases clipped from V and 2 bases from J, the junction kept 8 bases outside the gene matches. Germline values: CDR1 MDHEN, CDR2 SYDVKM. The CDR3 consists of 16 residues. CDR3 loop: CASSLPGLAAQETQYF. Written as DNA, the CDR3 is TGTGCCAGCAGTCTACCTGGACTAGCGGCTCAAGAGACCCAGTACTTC.

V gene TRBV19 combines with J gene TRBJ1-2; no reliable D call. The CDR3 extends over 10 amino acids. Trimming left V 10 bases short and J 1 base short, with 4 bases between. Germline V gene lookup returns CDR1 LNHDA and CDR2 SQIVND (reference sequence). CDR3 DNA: TGTGCCACCTATAACTATGGCTACACCTTC. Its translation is CATYNYGYTF. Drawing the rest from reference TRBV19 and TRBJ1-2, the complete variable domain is DGGITQSPKYLFRKEGQNVTLSCEQNLNHDAMYWYRQDPGQGLRLIYYSQIVNDFQKGDIAEGYSVSREKKESFPLTVTSAQKNPTAFYLCATYNYGYTFGSGTRLTVV.

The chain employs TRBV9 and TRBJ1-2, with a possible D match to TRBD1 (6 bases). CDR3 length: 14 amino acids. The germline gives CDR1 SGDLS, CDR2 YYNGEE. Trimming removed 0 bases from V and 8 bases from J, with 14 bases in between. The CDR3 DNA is TGTGCCAGCAGCGTAGACCAGGGGCGCGGCGGCTACACCTTC. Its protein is CASSVDQGRGGYTF.

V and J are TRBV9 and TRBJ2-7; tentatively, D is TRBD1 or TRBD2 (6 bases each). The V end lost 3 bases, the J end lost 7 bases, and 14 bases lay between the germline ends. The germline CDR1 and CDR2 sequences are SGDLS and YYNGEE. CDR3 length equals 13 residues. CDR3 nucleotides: TGTGCCAGCAGCGGGGCAGGGGCGGGAGAGCAGTACGTC. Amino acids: CASSGAGAGEQYV.

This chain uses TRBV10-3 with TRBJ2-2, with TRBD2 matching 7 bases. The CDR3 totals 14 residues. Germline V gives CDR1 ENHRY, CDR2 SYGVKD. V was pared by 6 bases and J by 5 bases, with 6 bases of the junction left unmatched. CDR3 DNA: TGTGCCATCAGACCGGGAGGTAAAACCGGGGAGCTGTTTTTT. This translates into CAIRPGGKTGELFF.

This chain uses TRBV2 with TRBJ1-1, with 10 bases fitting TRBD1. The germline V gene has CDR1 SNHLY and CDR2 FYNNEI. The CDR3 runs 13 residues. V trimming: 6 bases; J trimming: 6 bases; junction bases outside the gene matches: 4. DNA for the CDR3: TGTGCCAGCAGACGGGACAGGGGCCCTGAAGCTTTCTTT. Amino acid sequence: CASRRDRGPEAFF.

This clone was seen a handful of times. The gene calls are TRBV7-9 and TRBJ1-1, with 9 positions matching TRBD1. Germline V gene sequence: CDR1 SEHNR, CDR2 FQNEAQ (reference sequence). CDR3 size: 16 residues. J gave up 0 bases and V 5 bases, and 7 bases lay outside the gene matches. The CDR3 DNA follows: TGTGCCAGCAGCCCTCTTTGGACAGGGGTGAACACTGAAGCTTTCTTT. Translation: CASSPLWTGVNTEAFF.